The 23 T cell receptor beta chains reported below all come from one sample, sequenced in a study of T cell clonality in common variable immunodeficiency. Profiling relied on immunoSEQ multiplex PCR, and the TCRdb table lists in-frame clones only, not all of them. The sample presents approximately 50,000 clones, none singletons. The sequenced sample consisted of peripheral blood mononuclear cells. Receptor source: a person aged 18 to 69 in good health.

With respect to this clone: The CDR3 end is not reached by the read, which stops 3 residues before it; the germline J gene fills it in. The gene calls are TRBV5-4 and TRBJ2-7; 10 bases match TRBD1. CDR1 and CDR2 (germline): SGHNT, YYREEE (reference sequence). The V and J ends lost 4 bases and 4 bases, in that order; junction bases with no gene match: 8. The CDR3 has 15 residues. CDR3 sequence reads: CASSPEDRGFYEQYF. CDR3 bases read: TGTGCCAGCAGCCCGGAGGACAGGGGGTTTTACGAG.

In this sample, this clone turned up many times. The CDR3 is cut off 3 residues early in the read; its end comes from the germline J gene. The gene calls are TRBV7-9 and TRBJ1-3; D remains ambiguous. Trimming left V 5 bases short and J 3 bases short, with 8 bases between. The CDR3 sequence is 13 residues long. Germline CDR1 reads SEHNR; CDR2 reads FQNEAQ (reference sequence). CDR3 DNA, as far as it was read: TGTGCCAGCAGCCACGCGGTTGGAAACACC. Its protein is CASSHAVGNT. The entire CDR3 protein reads CASSHAVGNTIYF. Based on the CDR3 plus reference TRBV7-9 and TRBJ1-3, the full variable domain is DTGVSQNPRHKITKRGQNVTFRCDPISEHNRLYWYRQTLGQGPEFLTYFQNEAQLEKSRLLSDRFSAERPKGSFSTLEIQRTEQGDSAMYLCASSHAVGNTIYFGEGSWLTVV.

This clone was counted many times. Sequence at one end of the junction differs from germline and may be a read error. The read terminates 3 residues before the CDR3 end, so the remaining end is supplied by the germline J gene. This sequence joins TRBV5-4 and TRBJ1-4; D is possibly TRBD1 (6 bases). The germline V gene has CDR1 SGHNT and CDR2 YYREEE (reference sequence). The CDR3 length is 13 residues. Incomplete CDR3 DNA: TGTGCCAGCAGCGTTACGGGACATGACAAA. Its protein product is CASSVTGHDK. The complete CDR3 sequence is CASSVTGHDKLFF.

This clone was seen a few times. Sequencing ends 3 residues short of the CDR3 end; the germline J gene provides the rest. This chain links TRBV10-2 with TRBJ1-1; 8 bases are shared with TRBD1. CDR1 and CDR2 (germline): WSHSY, SAAADI. Trimming removed 1 base from V and 6 bases from J; junction bases left unmatched: 22. The CDR3 contains 20 residues. This chain's CDR3 is CASSEWPENLEEQGEAEAFF. The CDR3 DNA, read in part, is TGCGCCAGCAGTGAGTGGCCCGAAAATTTGGAGGAACAGGGGGAGGCTGAA.

This clone appeared many times. The read ends 3 residues shy of where the CDR3 ends; the end is completed using the germline J gene. J is TRBJ1-2 and V is TRBV5-1, with TRBD1 matching 7 bases. The junction had 7 bases not matched to a gene; V was cut back by 5 bases and J by 0 bases. The germline V gene encodes CDR1 SGHRS and CDR2 YFSETQ. The CDR3 runs to 15 residues. The sequenced part of the CDR3 DNA is TGCGCCAGCAGAATGCAGGGGGAGCCTAACTATGGC. This gives the protein CASRMQGEPNYG. The entire CDR3 protein reads CASRMQGEPNYGYTF.

In its sample, this clone was seen many times. Sequencing ends 3 residues short of the CDR3 end; the germline J gene provides the rest. This chain links TRBV6-2 or TRBV6-3 with TRBJ1-5; D unclear. The CDR3 spans 13 residues. Germline lookup yields CDR1 MNHEY and CDR2 SVGEGT. Trimming stripped 4 bases from V and 8 bases from J, with 12 bases between. The CDR3: CASSWSQREPQHF. The CDR3 DNA, read in part, is TGTGCCAGCAGTTGGTCCCAAAGGGAGCCC.

Here the CDR3 reads CASSLVQETQYF. The part of the CDR3 DNA that was read is TGCGCCAGCAGCTTGGTCCAGGAGACC. V usage is TRBV5-1 and J usage is TRBJ2-5; D not certain. Read data end 3 residues before the CDR3 end; the end is taken from the germline J gene. V dropped 0 bases and J dropped 5 bases, with 5 bases sitting between them. Germline CDR1 is SGHRS and CDR2 is YFSETQ. There are 12 residues in the CDR3.

This clone occurred many times. The read gets to within 3 residues of the CDR3 end, and the germline J gene fills in the rest. The V call is TRBV20-1, the J call TRBJ2-1, with 10 bases fitting TRBD2. Germline CDR1 is DFQATT and CDR2 is SNEGSKA (reference sequence). The CDR3 runs 17 residues. Trimming cost V 3 bases and J 9 bases; bases outside gene matches: 17. The CDR3 sequence is CSASPSGGSGRSSEQFF. The DNA read from the CDR3 is TGCAGTGCTAGTCCCTCCGGGGGTAGCGGGAGGTCCAGTGAG.

There are many counts of this clone. Coverage ceases 3 residues before the CDR3 finishes, and the germline J gene fills in the end. J is TRBJ1-5 and V is TRBV6-4; no clear D gene. The CDR3 covers 15 residues. Germline V gene data show CDR1 as MRHNA and CDR2 as SNTAGT. V gave up 2 bases and J gave up 4 bases, with 12 bases separating them. The sequenced CDR3 bases are TGTGCCAGCAGTGACCAGGTGCCCCCGAATCAGCCC. Amino acid sequence: CASSDQVPPNQP. The full CDR3 reads CASSDQVPPNQPQHF.

This clone has a count of ten or more. The read gets to within 3 residues of the CDR3 end, and the germline J gene fills in the rest. The rearrangement uses TRBV11-2 and TRBJ2-7, with 11 bases identical to TRBD1. Germline trimming cut 3 bases from V and 4 bases from J; bases unmatched to any gene: 5. Germline V gives CDR1 SGHAT, CDR2 FQNNGV. The CDR3 covers 15 residues. The part of the CDR3 DNA that was read is TGTGCCAGCAGCTTCGGGACAGGGGGGATGTACGAG. Amino acids: CASSFGTGGMYE. The whole CDR3 protein is CASSFGTGGMYEQYF.

This clone was seen at least ten times. The DNA ends 3 residues before the CDR3 does, and the rest of the CDR3 is filled in from the germline J gene. J is TRBJ1-6 and V is TRBV14, with D unclear. CDR1 is SGHDN and CDR2 is FVKESK in the germline V gene. Deletions cut 5 bases from V and 9 bases from J, with 14 bases between. The CDR3 runs to 14 residues. The CDR3 DNA, read in part, is TGTGCCAGCAGCTCCTCCAGCGGGGTTTCACCC. Translation: CASSSSSGVSP. The complete CDR3 reads CASSSSSGVSPLHF.

This clone has a count of ten or more. The read halts 3 residues ahead of the CDR3 end, with the missing end drawn from the germline J gene. J is TRBJ1-4 and V is TRBV5-1; 10 bases map to TRBD1. Germline values: CDR1 SGHRS, CDR2 YFSETQ. V shed 4 bases, J shed 7 bases, and the junction held 10 bases outside the gene matches. This CDR3 has 16 residues. CDR3 DNA (partial): TGCGCCAGCAGCGGCGGGACAGGGGTTTCCCGTGAAAAA. It specifies CASSGGTGVSREK. The entire CDR3 is CASSGGTGVSREKLFF.

This clone was seen at least ten times. The CDR3 end lies 3 residues beyond the end of the read and is filled in from the germline J gene. This chain uses TRBV19 with TRBJ2-2; D may be TRBD1 (5 bases). The germline V and J ends were trimmed by 9 bases and 4 bases, with 15 bases remaining between them. The CDR3 length is 14 residues. Germline-derived CDR1 and CDR2 are LNHDA and SQIVND (reference sequence). The covered CDR3 bases are TGTGCCAGCGTTGGGGCAAGGGGCACCGGGGAG. Its protein product is CASVGARGTGE. The CDR3 in full is CASVGARGTGELFF.

This clone was seen at least ten times. The DNA ends 3 residues before the CDR3 does, and the rest of the CDR3 is filled in from the germline J gene. The rearrangement joins TRBV20-1 to TRBJ1-5; D gene unclear. Per the germline V gene, CDR1 is DFQATT and CDR2 is SNEGSKA (reference sequence). Trimming cost V 0 bases and J 3 bases, with 15 bases left between them. CDR3 length: 16 amino acids. The CDR3 protein is CSARDIQAENNQPQHF. The part of the CDR3 DNA that was read is TGCAGTGCTAGAGATATCCAAGCCGAAAACAATCAGCCC.

This clone was detected many times. With the read ending 3 residues before the CDR3 end, the germline J gene is used to fill in that end. The chain employs TRBV20-1 and TRBJ2-3, with 9 nucleotides matching TRBD2. CDR3 length equals 16 residues. Germline V gives CDR1 DFQATT, CDR2 SNEGSKA (reference sequence). The sequenced part of the CDR3 DNA is TGCAGTGCTAGGGAAATTAGCGGGGGTCCCCGAGAGACG. Translation gives CSAREISGGPRET. The CDR3 reads in full as CSAREISGGPRETQYF.

In its sample, this clone was seen many times. The read stops 3 residues short of the end of the CDR3; the missing end is completed from the germline J gene. This sequence joins TRBV10-3 and TRBJ2-2; no clear D. Germline V gene data show CDR1 as ENHRY and CDR2 as SYGVKD. V was pared by 7 bases and J by 6 bases, with 12 bases between. The CDR3 totals 13 residues. CDR3 amino acids: CAITAGSPGELFF. The sequenced CDR3 bases are TGTGCCATCACTGCAGGTTCGCCCGGGGAG.

This clone was recorded a few times. This clone may be a read error of a much larger clone one base away. Read data end 3 residues before the CDR3 end; the end is taken from the germline J gene. The rearrangement uses TRBV16 and TRBJ2-3, with 10 bases that match TRBD1. The CDR3 is made up of 17 amino acids. CDR1 and CDR2 from the germline V gene are KGHSY and FQNENV. The CDR3 sequence is CASSQNYGTGVPQPQYF. The DNA read from the CDR3 is TGTGCCAGCAGCCAAAACTACGGGACAGGGGTTCCTCAGCCG.

This clone was observed many times. The CDR3 extends 3 residues past the end of the read, so its final part is completed from the germline J gene. The chain carries TRBV30 and TRBJ1-5, with TRBD1 identical over 7 bases. The CDR3 has 15 residues. V was pared by 3 bases and J by 5 bases, with 10 bases of the junction left unmatched. Germline V gives CDR1 GTSNPN, CDR2 SVGIG (reference sequence). The sequenced CDR3 bases are TGTGCCTGGAGCGCGTCCCGGACAGGCCATCAGCCC. Protein: CAWSASRTGHQP. The CDR3 in its entirety is CAWSASRTGHQPQHF.

There are a few counts of this clone. The read ends 3 residues before the CDR3 terminus; that terminus is restored from the germline J gene. The chain carries TRBV20-1 and TRBJ2-7; unclear D gene. From germline, CDR1 is DFQATT and CDR2 SNEGSKA (reference sequence). This CDR3 contains 11 residues. V lost 1 base to trimming and J lost 6 bases, with 7 bases between them. CDR3 bases read: TGCAGTGCTAGAGCGTCTCCCGAG. This codes for CSARASPE. The entire CDR3 reads CSARASPEQYF.

This clone has at least ten counts. A much larger clone differs by one base, so this may be a read error. The sample has other DNA sequences that encode this CDR3 too. The CDR3 loop is CAISGEGYVGYTF. CDR3 bases read: TGTGCCATCAGTGGCGAGGGGTATGTTGGT. This sequence joins TRBV10-3 and TRBJ1-2; maybe TRBD1 (5 bases). The CDR3 end falls 3 residues outside the read, so it is completed with the germline J gene. This CDR3 is built from 13 residues. CDR1 and CDR2 from the germline V gene are ENHRY and SYGVKD.

This clone was seen many times. The read ends 3 residues before the CDR3 terminus; that terminus is restored from the germline J gene. This rearrangement joins TRBV7-3 to TRBJ2-7; 14 bases fit TRBD2. CDR1 and CDR2 from the germline V gene are SGHTA and FQGTGA. Germline trimming cut 4 bases from V and 5 bases from J; bases unmatched to any gene: 7. The CDR3 runs to 16 residues. The CDR3: CASSSPGTSGSHEQYF. CDR3 bases read: TGTGCCAGCAGCTCCCCAGGGACTAGCGGGAGCCACGAG. Using reference TRBV7-3 and TRBJ2-7 for the parts outside the CDR3, the full variable domain is GAGVSQTPSNKVTEKGKYVELRCDPISGHTALYWYRQSLGQGPEFLIYFQGTGAADDSGLPNDRFFAVRPEGSVSTLKIQRTERGDSAVYLCASSSPGTSGSHEQYFGPGTRLTVT.

This clone was seen only a few times. From the germline J gene comes the end of the CDR3, since the read stops 3 residues before it. V and J are TRBV7-6 and TRBJ1-1, with no clear D. Germline CDR1 is SGHVS and CDR2 is FNYEAQ. This CDR3 has 16 residues. Trimming took off 1 base at V and 1 base at J, with 13 bases between the two ends. This CDR3 reads CASSLERQEGNTEAFF. The sequenced CDR3 bases are TGTGCCAGCAGCTTAGAAAGGCAGGAGGGGAACACTGAA. The complete variable domain, with remaining parts taken from reference TRBV7-6 and TRBJ1-1, reads GAGVSQSPRYKVTKRGQDVALRCDPISGHVSLYWYRQALGQGPEFLTYFNYEAQQDKSGLPNDRFSAERPEGSISTLTIQRTEQRDSAMYRCASSLERQEGNTEAFFGQGTRLTVV.

This clone has at least ten counts. The read stops 3 residues short of the end of the CDR3; the missing end is completed from the germline J gene. The chain is built from TRBV2 and TRBJ1-2; 7 bases are shared with TRBD1. In germline, CDR1 is SNHLY, CDR2 FYNNEI. V shed 5 bases and J 7 bases; nucleotides not matched to a gene: 1. The CDR3 is 11 amino acids. The sequenced CDR3 bases are TGTGCCAGCAGTAGACAGGGTGGC. Translating gives CASSRQGG. The complete CDR3 protein is CASSRQGGYTF.